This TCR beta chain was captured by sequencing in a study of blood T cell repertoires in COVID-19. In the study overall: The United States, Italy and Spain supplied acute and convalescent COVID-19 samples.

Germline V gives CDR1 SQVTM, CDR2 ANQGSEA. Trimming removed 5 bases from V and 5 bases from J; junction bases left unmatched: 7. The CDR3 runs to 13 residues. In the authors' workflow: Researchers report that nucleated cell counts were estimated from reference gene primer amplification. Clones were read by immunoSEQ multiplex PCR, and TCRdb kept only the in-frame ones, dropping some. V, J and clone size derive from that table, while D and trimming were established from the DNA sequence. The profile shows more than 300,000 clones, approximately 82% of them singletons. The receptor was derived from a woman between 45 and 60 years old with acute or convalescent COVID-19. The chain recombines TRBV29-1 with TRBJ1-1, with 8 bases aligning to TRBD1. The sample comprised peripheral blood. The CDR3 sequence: CSVCRGPDTEAFF. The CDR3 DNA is TGCAGCGTTTGCAGGGGGCCGGATACTGAAGCTTTCTTT.